The rows below give T cell receptor beta chains drawn from one sample of a study of T cell responses to AZD1222 COVID-19 vaccine. Here immunoSEQ multiplex PCR was the method, and the copy in TCRdb shows in-frame clones only, minus some. The sample gives 150,000 or so clones, approximately 91% of which show up once; under 1.2% is in the top ten. The sequencing here drew on peripheral blood, taken 28 days after the second AZD1222 dose. The receptors here all came from an adult who received the AZD1222 COVID-19 vaccine. Both conserved end residues are part of each CDR3. D genes are given only for firm matches. Clone size is not always given. Where it is, it says once, few, many or a class for expanded clones.

TGTGCCAGCTCACGCCAGCAGGTGCCCCAAGAGACCCAGTACTTC,CASSRQQVPQETQYF,few,TRBJ2-5,15,.,TRBV18
TGTGCCAGTAGTATAGATCCCACCGGGGAGCTGTTTTTT,CASSIDPTGELFF,.,TRBJ2-2,13,.,TRBV19
TGTGCCAGCTCACCACCTACGGGACAGGGCACCGGGGAGCTGTTTTTT,CASSPPTGQGTGELFF,.,TRBJ2-2,16,TRBD1,TRBV18
TGTGCCATATCGGGACGGTCCTCCTACGAGCAGTACTTC,CAISGRSSYEQYF,once,TRBJ2-7,13,.,TRBV7-9
TGTGCCAGCAGCGTGTCCGGGATTTCCTACAATGAGCAGTTCTTC,CASSVSGISYNEQFF,.,TRBJ2-1,15,.,TRBV9
TGCGCCAGCAGCCTCAAGACCAGGGCTTCTTTTCAGAACACTGAAGCTTTCTTT,CASSLKTRASFQNTEAFF,.,TRBJ1-1,18,.,TRBV4-1
TGCGCCAGCAGCCGGGAGGCCAATGCAGATACGCAGTATTTT,CASSREANADTQYF,once,TRBJ2-3,14,TRBD2,TRBV5-1
TGTGCCAGCAGCTTGGGATTGGGACTCAATGAAAAACTGTTTTTT,CASSLGLGLNEKLFF,.,TRBJ1-4,15,.,TRBV5-6
TGTGCCAGCAGTTACTCACATACCTCCTACAATGAGCAGTTCTTC,CASSYSHTSYNEQFF,.,TRBJ2-1,15,.,TRBV6-5
TGTGCCAGCAGCACCGGACTAGCGGGGTCCTACGAGCAGTACTTC,CASSTGLAGSYEQYF,.,TRBJ2-7,15,TRBD2,TRBV7-9
TGTGCCAGCAGTTTTGGGACACTCACATACACCGGGGAGCTGTTTTTT,CASSFGTLTYTGELFF,once,TRBJ2-2,16,.,TRBV28
TGTGCCAGCAGCTTAGTCTCCGAGGGGGCGCGATATGGCTACACCTTC,CASSLVSEGARYGYTF,.,TRBJ1-2,16,TRBD1,TRBV7-9
TGTGCTAGTGGTTTGGTGACAGGGGGCTTCGATTCACCCCTCCACTTT,CASGLVTGGFDSPLHF,.,TRBJ1-6,16,TRBD1,TRBV12-5
TGTGCCAGCATAATAGGACAGGGGATAGACAATGAGCAGTTCTTC,CASIIGQGIDNEQFF,once,TRBJ2-1,15,TRBD1,TRBV2
TGTGCCAGCAGCGCATGGGACAGATACACTGAAGCTTTCTTT,CASSAWDRYTEAFF,.,TRBJ1-1,14,TRBD1,TRBV9